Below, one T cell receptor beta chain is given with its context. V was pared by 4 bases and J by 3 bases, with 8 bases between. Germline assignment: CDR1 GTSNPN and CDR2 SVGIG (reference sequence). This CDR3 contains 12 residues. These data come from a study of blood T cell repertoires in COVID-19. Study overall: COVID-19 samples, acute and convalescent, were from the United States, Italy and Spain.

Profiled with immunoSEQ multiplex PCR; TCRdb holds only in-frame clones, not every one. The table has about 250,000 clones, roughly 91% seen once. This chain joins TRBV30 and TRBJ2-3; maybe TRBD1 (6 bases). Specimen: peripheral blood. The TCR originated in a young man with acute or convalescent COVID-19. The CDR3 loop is CAWNRETDTQYF. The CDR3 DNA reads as TGTGCCTGGAACAGGGAAACAGATACGCAGTATTTT. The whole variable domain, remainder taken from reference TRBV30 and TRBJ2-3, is SQTIHQWPATLVQPVGSPLSLECTVEGTSNPNLYWYRQAAGRGLQLLFYSVGIGQISSEVPQNLSASRPQDRQFILSSKKLLLSDSGFYLCAWNRETDTQYFGPGTRLTVL.